The clone carrying this T cell receptor beta chain was picked up many times. Its cognate antigen is unknown. The source material, RNA transcripts, was used to amplify TCR beta CDR3 regions. First-round RT-PCR targeting the TCR CDR3 was performed with the HTBI primer set. TCRdb analysed the multiplex PCR reads with MiXCR anew, one entry per CDR3 protein. The table shows about 350,000 distinct CDR3 sequences, with approximately 15% occurring only once. Germline CDR1 reads DFQATT; CDR2 reads SNEGSKA (reference sequence). Trimming stripped 5 bases from V and 1 base from J, with 14 bases between. The CDR3 loop spans 14 amino acids. This sample is drawn from a study of T cells in Graves' hyperthyroidism and ophthalmopathy. Study-level points and caveats: The blood repertoire included most of the expanded thyroid clonotypes above 0.001. Stable hyperthyroidism and ophthalmopathy were separated using 13 V-J signatures.

Subjects aged 18 to 65 presented with newly diagnosed hyperthyroidism of less than 2 months' duration. In making diagnoses, clinical symptoms, serum thyroxine and TRAb, thyroid ultrasound and orbital computed tomography were all used. The chain is built from TRBV20-1 and TRBJ1-1; perhaps TRBD1 as D (6 bases). This clonotype was obtained from a woman in her thirties with Graves' hyperthyroidism. Sequencing input: blood. In DNA, the CDR3 is TGCAGTGCTCCGGGGGCAGGGAGGAACACTGAAGCTTTCTTT. Translating it yields CSAPGAGRNTEAFF.